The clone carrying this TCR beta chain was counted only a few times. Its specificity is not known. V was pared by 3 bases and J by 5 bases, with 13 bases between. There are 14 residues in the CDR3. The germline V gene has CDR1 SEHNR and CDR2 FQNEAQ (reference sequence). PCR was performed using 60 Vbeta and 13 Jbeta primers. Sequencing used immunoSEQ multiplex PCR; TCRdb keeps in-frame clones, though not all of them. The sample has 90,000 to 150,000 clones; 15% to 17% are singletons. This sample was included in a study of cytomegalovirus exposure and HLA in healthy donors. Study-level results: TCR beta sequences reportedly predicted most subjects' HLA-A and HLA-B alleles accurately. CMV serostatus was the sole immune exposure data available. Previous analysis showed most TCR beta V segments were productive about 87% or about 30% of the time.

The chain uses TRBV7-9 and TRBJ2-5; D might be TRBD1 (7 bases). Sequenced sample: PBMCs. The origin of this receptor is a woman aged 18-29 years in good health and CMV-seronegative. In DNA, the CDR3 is TGTGCCAGCAGCTTTTACCAGGGGGGCGAGACCCAGTACTTC. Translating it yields CASSFYQGGETQYF. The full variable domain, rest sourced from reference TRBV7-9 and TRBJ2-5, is DTGVSQNPRHKITKRGQNVTFRCDPISEHNRLYWYRQTLGQGPEFLTYFQNEAQLEKSRLLSDRFSAERPKGSFSTLEIQRTEQGDSAMYLCASSFYQGGETQYFGPGTRLLVL.